The clone carrying this T cell receptor (beta chain) was seen at least ten times. The data originate from a study of CD4 and CD8 cells across lung adenocarcinoma regions. Unmatched junction bases numbered 7, after V lost 6 bases and J lost 3 bases. Germline V gene data show CDR1 as SGHTA and CDR2 as FQGNSA. The CDR3 is 15 amino acids. A single record per CDR3 protein comes from TCRdb applying MiXCR to the PCR reads. The repertoire holds 22,000 or so distinct CDR3 sequences, roughly 50% seen once, with around a quarter in the top ten. Sequencing was performed on CD8+ T cells from the center of a lung tumor. The V gene is TRBV7-2, the J gene TRBJ2-1, with 8 bases aligning to TRBD1. The clonotype was recovered from a female donor with lung adenocarcinoma. The CD4 and CD8 labels of this study may be unreliable. CDR3 amino acids: CASRQTGVLYNEQFF. DNA for the CDR3: TGTGCCAGCAGGCAGACAGGGGTCCTCTACAATGAGCAGTTCTTC.